The clone carrying this TCR beta chain was recorded a few times. Germline CDR1 and CDR2: MDHEN and SYDVKM. There are 14 residues in the CDR3. The V and J ends lost 5 bases and 2 bases respectively, with 12 bases between them. Assay used: immunoSEQ multiplex PCR; TCRdb lists only in-frame clones, some missing. The profile shows 130,000 or so clones, 70% to 85% of them singletons. The data stem from a study of blood T cell repertoires in COVID-19. Whole-study context: COVID-19 samples from acute and convalescent phases originated in the United States, Italy and Spain.

The rearrangement joins TRBV28 to TRBJ1-2; D is ambiguous. The receptor's source is a woman in her seventies with acute or convalescent COVID-19. Sample: peripheral blood. In DNA form, the CDR3 reads TGTGCCAGCAGTATCGGGAATGAAAACTATGGCTACACCTTC. Translating it yields CASSIGNENYGYTF.